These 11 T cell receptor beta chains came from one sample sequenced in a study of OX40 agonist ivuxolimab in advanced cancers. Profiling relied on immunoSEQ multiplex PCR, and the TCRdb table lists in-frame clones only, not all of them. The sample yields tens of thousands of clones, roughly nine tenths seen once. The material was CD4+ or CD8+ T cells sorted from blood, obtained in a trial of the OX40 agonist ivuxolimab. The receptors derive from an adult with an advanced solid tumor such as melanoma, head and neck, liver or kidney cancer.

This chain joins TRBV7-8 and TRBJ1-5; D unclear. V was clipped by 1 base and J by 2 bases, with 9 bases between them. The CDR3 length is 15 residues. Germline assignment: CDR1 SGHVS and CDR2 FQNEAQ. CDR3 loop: CASSLGAPGNQPQHF. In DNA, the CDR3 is TGTGCCAGCAGCTTAGGTGCCCCAGGCAATCAGCCCCAGCATTTT.

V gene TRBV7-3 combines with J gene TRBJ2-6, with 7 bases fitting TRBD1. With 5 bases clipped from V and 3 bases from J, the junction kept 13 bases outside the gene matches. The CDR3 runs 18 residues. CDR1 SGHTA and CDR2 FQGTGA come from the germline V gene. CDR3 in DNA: TGTGCCAGCAGCACTTTGCTGACAGGGCGGAATGGGGCCAACGTCCTGACTTTC. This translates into CASSTLLTGRNGANVLTF.

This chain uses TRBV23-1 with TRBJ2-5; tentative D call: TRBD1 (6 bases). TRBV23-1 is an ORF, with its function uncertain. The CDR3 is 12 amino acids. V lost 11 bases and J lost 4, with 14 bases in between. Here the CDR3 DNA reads TGCGCCCGCTGTACAGGGAGAGAGACCCAGTACTTC. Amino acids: CARCTGRETQYF.

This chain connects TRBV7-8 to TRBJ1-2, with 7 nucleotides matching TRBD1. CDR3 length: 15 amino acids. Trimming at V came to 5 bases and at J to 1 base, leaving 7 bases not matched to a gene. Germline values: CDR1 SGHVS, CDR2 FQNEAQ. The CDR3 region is CASSIDRDSNYGYTF. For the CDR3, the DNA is TGTGCCAGCAGCATCGACCGGGACAGTAACTATGGCTACACCTTC.

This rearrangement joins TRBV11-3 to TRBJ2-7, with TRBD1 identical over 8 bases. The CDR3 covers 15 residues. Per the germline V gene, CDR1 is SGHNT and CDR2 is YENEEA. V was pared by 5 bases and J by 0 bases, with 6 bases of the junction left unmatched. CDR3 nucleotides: TGTGCCAGCAGCGGTCCGGACAGGGCCTCCTACGAGCAGTACTTC. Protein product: CASSGPDRASYEQYF.

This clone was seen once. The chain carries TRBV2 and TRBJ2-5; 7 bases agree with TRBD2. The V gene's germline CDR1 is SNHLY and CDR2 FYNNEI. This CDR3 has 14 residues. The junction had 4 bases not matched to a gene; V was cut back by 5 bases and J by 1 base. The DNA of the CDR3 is TGTGCCAGCAGTAAGACTAGCAGCCAAGAGACCCAGTACTTC. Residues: CASSKTSSQETQYF. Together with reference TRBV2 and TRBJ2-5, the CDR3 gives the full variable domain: EPEVTQTPSHQVTQMGQEVILRCVPISNHLYFYWYRQILGQKVEFLVSFYNNEISEKSEIFDDQFSVERPDGSNFTLKIRSTKLEDSAMYFCASSKTSSQETQYFGPGTRLLVL.

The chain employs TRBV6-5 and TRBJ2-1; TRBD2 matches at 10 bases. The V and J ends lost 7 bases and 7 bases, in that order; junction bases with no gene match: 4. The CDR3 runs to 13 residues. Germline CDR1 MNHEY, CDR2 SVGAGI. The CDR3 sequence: CASNPAGGNEQFF. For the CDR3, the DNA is TGTGCCAGCAACCCAGCGGGAGGGAATGAGCAGTTCTTC.

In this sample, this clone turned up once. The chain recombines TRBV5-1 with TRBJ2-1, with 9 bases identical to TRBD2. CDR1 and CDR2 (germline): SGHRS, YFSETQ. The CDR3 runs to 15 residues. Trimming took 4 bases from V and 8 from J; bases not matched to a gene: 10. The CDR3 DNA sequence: TGCGCCAGCAGCCTAACTAGCGGGTCGGGTTATGAGCAGTTCTTC. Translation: CASSLTSGSGYEQFF. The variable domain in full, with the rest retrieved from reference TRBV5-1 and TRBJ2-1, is KAGVTQTPRYLIKTRGQQVTLSCSPISGHRSVSWYQQTPGQGLQFLFEYFSETQRNKGNFPGRFSGRQFSNSRSEMNVSTLELGDSALYLCASSLTSGSGYEQFFGPGTRLTVL.

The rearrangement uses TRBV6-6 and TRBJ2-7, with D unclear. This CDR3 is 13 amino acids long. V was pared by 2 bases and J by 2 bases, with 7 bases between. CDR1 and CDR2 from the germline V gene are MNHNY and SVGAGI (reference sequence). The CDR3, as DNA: TGTGCCAGCAGTTACACAGACACCTACGAGCAGTACTTC. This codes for CASSYTDTYEQYF.

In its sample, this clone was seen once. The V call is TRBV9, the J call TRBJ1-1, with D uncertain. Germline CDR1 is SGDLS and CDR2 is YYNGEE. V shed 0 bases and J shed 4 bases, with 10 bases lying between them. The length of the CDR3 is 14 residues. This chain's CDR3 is CASSVGRVGTEAFF. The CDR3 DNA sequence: TGTGCCAGCAGCGTAGGAAGGGTGGGCACTGAAGCTTTCTTT. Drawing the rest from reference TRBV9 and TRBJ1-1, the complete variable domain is DSGVTQTPKHLITATGQRVTLRCSPRSGDLSVYWYQQSLDQGLQFLIQYYNGEERAKGNILERFSAQQFPDLHSELNLSSLELGDSALYFCASSVGRVGTEAFFGQGTRLTVV.

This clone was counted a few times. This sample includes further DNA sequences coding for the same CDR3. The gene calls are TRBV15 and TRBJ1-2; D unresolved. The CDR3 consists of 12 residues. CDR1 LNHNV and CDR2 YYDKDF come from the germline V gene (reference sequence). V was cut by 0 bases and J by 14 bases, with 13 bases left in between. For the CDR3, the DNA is TGTGCCACCAGCAGAGATCTGGGAGGAGGAACCTTC. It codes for CATSRDLGGGTF.